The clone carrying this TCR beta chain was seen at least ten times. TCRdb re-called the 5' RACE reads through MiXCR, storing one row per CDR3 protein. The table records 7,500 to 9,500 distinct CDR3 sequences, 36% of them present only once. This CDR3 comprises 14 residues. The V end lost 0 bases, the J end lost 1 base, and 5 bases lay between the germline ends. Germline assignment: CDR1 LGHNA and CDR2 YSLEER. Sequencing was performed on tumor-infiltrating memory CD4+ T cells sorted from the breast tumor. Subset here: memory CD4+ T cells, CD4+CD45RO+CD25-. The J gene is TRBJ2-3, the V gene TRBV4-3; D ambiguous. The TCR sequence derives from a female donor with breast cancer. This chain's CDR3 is CASSQDARTDTQYF. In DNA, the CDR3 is TGCGCCAGCAGCCAAGATGCTCGCACAGATACGCAGTATTTT.